This is a list of T cell receptor beta chains from one sample in a study of T cell responses to AZD1222 COVID-19 vaccine. Assay: immunoSEQ multiplex PCR; the TCRdb copy retains only in-frame clones and omits some. The sample shows 50,000 to 65,000 clones, 87% of them seen only once. The input for sequencing was peripheral blood, taken 28 days after the second AZD1222 dose. These receptors all stem from an adult who received the AZD1222 COVID-19 vaccine. The CDR3 runs from the conserved cysteine through the conserved F or W.

v_gene,j_gene,CDR3aa
TRBV28,TRBJ2-2,CASSLGDRKTGELFF
TRBV28,TRBJ2-3,CASSPSGTGGLAGVGDTQYF
TRBV30,TRBJ1-5,CAWSGTAQGQPQHF
TRBV5-1,TRBJ1-2,CASSLTGTGVYGYTF
TRBV18,TRBJ2-2,CASSPLPPPSGELFF
TRBV11-1,TRBJ2-5,CASSPGSLPQETQYF
TRBV19,TRBJ1-5,CASRDPWRASNQPQHF
TRBV6-5,TRBJ1-1,CASRYLDRPEAFF
TRBV7-3,TRBJ2-1,CASSLKGTSGRVFYNEQFF
TRBV2,TRBJ1-5,CASSRDGLVAQHF
TRBV7-7,TRBJ1-4,CASAKGTGISEKLFF
TRBV6-2/TRBV6-3,TRBJ2-7,CASSYPAVNSYEQYF
TRBV28,TRBJ1-1,CASSRPQLTEAFF
TRBV15,TRBJ1-4,CATSRDPRTGGEKLFF
TRBV4-1,TRBJ2-7,CASSQRLGLGDEQYF
TRBV6-1,TRBJ2-5,CASSDRGGETQYF
TRBV9,TRBJ1-2,CASSVGGGFGSYTF
TRBV7-9,TRBJ2-2,CASSLASGNTGELFF
TRBV5-6,TRBJ2-3,CASSFRAVGHTDTQYF
TRBV11-2,TRBJ2-5,CASSSSGRHETQYF
TRBV28,TRBJ2-1,CASSLPGTGGQEQFF
TRBV14,TRBJ2-7,CASSQGGTFGEQYF
TRBV28,TRBJ1-1,CASSTIPKEAFF
TRBV5-4,TRBJ2-3,CASSLGVPGFSKDTQYF
TRBV11-2,TRBJ2-7,CASSLTGTDYEQYF
TRBV29-1,TRBJ2-7,CSVANNQPYEQYF